The 15 T cell receptor beta chains given below trace back to one sample, sequenced in a study of radiotherapy plus CTLA-4 blockade in lung cancer. The protocol was immunoSEQ multiplex PCR, while the TCRdb copy is restricted to in-frame clones and leaves out a portion. The sample includes under 25,000 clones, roughly 73% of them seen just once. The source was peripheral blood, collected from a patient treated with radiotherapy plus ipilimumab. Receptors were obtained from a human donor with non-small cell lung cancer who had stable disease on radiotherapy plus ipilimumab.

The J gene is TRBJ2-7, the V gene TRBV7-8; 10 bases align to TRBD2. There are 16 residues in the CDR3. Trimming took 4 bases from V and 4 from J; bases not matched to a gene: 10. Germline V lookup: CDR1 SGHVS, CDR2 FQNEAQ. CDR3 DNA sequence: TGTGCCAGCAGCTCCGGGAGCGGGAGGGCCCAATACGAGCAGTACTTC. This codes for CASSSGSGRAQYEQYF.

The genes are TRBV27 and TRBJ2-3, with 9 bases identical to TRBD1. Germline V gives CDR1 MNHEY, CDR2 SMNVEV (reference sequence). J was trimmed by 7 bases and V by 6 bases; bases with no gene match: 11. CDR3 length: 15 residues. The CDR3 here is CASRSIGTGRYTQYF. CDR3 nucleotides: TGTGCCAGCAGATCAATAGGGACAGGGAGGTATACGCAGTATTTT.

V is TRBV29-1 and J is TRBJ1-1; TRBD1 is a possible D gene (6 bases). This CDR3 is built from 14 residues. Trimming cost V 5 bases and J 1 base, with 14 bases left between them. Germline CDR1 and CDR2: SQVTM and ANQGSEA. The CDR3 nucleotides read TGCAGCGTTAAAACAGGGAAGACGAACACTGAAGCTTTCTTT. Protein product: CSVKTGKTNTEAFF.

V gene TRBV5-1 combines with J gene TRBJ2-5, with D possibly being TRBD2 (6 bases). CDR1 and CDR2 (germline): SGHRS, YFSETQ. Trimming took 1 base from V and 4 from J, leaving 17 bases between them. The CDR3 has 16 amino acids. CDR3 loop: CASSLTAMEGPETQYF. CDR3 DNA sequence: TGCGCCAGCAGCTTGACAGCTATGGAGGGCCCAGAGACCCAGTACTTC.

This rearrangement joins TRBV6-6 to TRBJ1-6, with a tentative D call TRBD1 (5 bases). CDR3 length equals 15 residues. Trimming stripped 4 bases from V and 6 bases from J, with 13 bases between. Germline CDR1 is MNHNY and CDR2 is SVGAGI (reference sequence). The CDR3 sequence is CASSLGVSGNSPLHF. The CDR3 region has the DNA TGTGCCAGCAGTTTAGGGGTCTCCGGTAATTCACCCCTCCACTTT.

The V call is TRBV4-1, the J call TRBJ1-2; D is perhaps TRBD1 (5 bases). The length of the CDR3 is 15 residues. Trimming pared 1 base from V and 6 bases from J, leaving 15 bases between. Germline-derived CDR1 and CDR2 are MGHRA and YSYEKL. CDR3 in amino acids: CASSQGGAGGDGYTF. DNA for the CDR3: TGCGCCAGCAGCCAAGGAGGAGCGGGGGGGGATGGCTACACCTTC.

This clone was counted only a few times. The chain combines TRBV5-5 with TRBJ1-2; tentative D call: TRBD1 (5 bases). CDR1 SGHKS and CDR2 YYEKEE come from the germline V gene (reference sequence). The CDR3 has 15 residues. The ends were cut back, 0 bases at V and 4 bases at J, with 13 bases in the middle. The CDR3 loop reads CASSLVEGGTYGYTF. The DNA for the CDR3 is TGTGCCAGCAGCTTGGTGGAGGGTGGGACCTATGGCTACACCTTC.

Regarding this clone: This sample includes further DNA sequences coding for the same CDR3. This rearrangement joins TRBV7-6 to TRBJ1-4; D gene ambiguous. The CDR3 spans 16 residues. CDR1 is SGHVS and CDR2 is FNYEAQ in the germline V gene. Trimming left V 0 bases short and J 4 bases short, with 12 bases between. CDR3 protein: CASSLAGWGDNEKLFF. CDR3 in DNA: TGTGCCAGCAGCTTAGCAGGTTGGGGTGATAATGAAAAACTGTTTTTT.

As to this clone: Other DNA sequences from this sample encode an identical CDR3 as well. The chain combines TRBV10-2 with TRBJ2-7; TRBD2 agrees at 12 bases. The CDR3 spans 14 residues. V trimming: 7 bases; J trimming: 4 bases; junction bases outside the gene matches: 5. Per germline, CDR1 WSHSY and CDR2 SAAADI. The CDR3 coding sequence is TGCGCCAGCACCTGGACTAGCGGGACGTACGAGCAGTACTTC. Residues: CASTWTSGTYEQYF.

This chain uses TRBV11-3 with TRBJ2-3; 9 bases fit TRBD1. The CDR3 has 17 residues. J lost 1 base, V lost 5 bases, and 10 bases had no gene match. The germline V gene has CDR1 SGHNT and CDR2 YENEEA. The CDR3 here is CASSDRDREEGTDTQYF. As DNA, the CDR3 is TGTGCCAGCAGCGACCGGGACAGGGAGGAGGGCACAGATACGCAGTATTTT.

This chain connects TRBV6-5 to TRBJ2-7; 9 positions agree with TRBD2. V shed 7 bases and J 6 bases; nucleotides not matched to a gene: 10. Germline V lookup: CDR1 MNHEY, CDR2 SVGAGI. This CDR3 comprises 14 residues. The CDR3 loop reads CASNKGLAEAEQYF. In DNA form, the CDR3 reads TGTGCCAGCAACAAGGGACTAGCAGAAGCCGAGCAGTACTTC.

The V and J genes are TRBV11-3 and TRBJ2-3, with TRBD2 matching over 16 bases. The V gene's germline CDR1 is SGHNT and CDR2 YENEEA. There are 16 residues in the CDR3. J gave up 4 bases and V 5 bases, and 3 bases lay outside the gene matches. The CDR3 region is CASSRGTSGRADTQYF. The CDR3 DNA follows: TGTGCCAGCAGCCGCGGGACTAGCGGGAGGGCAGATACGCAGTATTTT.

The chain couples TRBV6-4 to TRBJ1-3; no reliable D call. Germline values: CDR1 MRHNA, CDR2 SNTAGT. The CDR3 length is 13 residues. Deletions cut 4 bases from V and 0 bases from J, with 4 bases between. The CDR3 here is CASSAGSGNTIYF. The CDR3 bases are TGTGCCAGCAGTGCAGGCTCTGGAAACACCATATATTTT.

The chain uses TRBV28 and TRBJ1-5; TRBD1 might be the D (5 bases). The CDR3 consists of 14 residues. Germline V gene sequence: CDR1 MDHEN, CDR2 SYDVKM. V was trimmed by 3 bases and J by 9 bases, leaving 15 bases between them. The CDR3 nucleotides read TGTGCCAGCAGTTTGGAACAGGTGCTCTGGCCCCAGCATTTT. Amino acids: CASSLEQVLWPQHF.

V gene TRBV5-1 combines with J gene TRBJ2-7; the D is unclear. The ends were cut back, 4 bases at V and 6 bases at J, with 14 bases in the middle. CDR1 and CDR2 from the germline V gene are SGHRS and YFSETQ. This CDR3 region has 13 residues. The CDR3: CASSPTVSGEQYF. CDR3 nucleotides: TGCGCCAGCAGCCCGACTGTCAGTGGCGAGCAGTACTTC.